This TCR beta chain was sequenced for a study of T cell responses to AZD1222 COVID-19 vaccine. Only in-frame clones appear in the TCRdb table, and some are missing; sequencing was by immunoSEQ multiplex PCR. The table shows approximately 180,000 clones, with 85% to 95% occurring only once. Looked up from germline, CDR1 is MNHEY and CDR2 is SVGEGT. This CDR3 has 14 amino acids. V shed 1 base, J shed 7 bases, and the junction held 2 bases outside the gene matches. The TCR comes from an adult in good health. This specimen was peripheral blood, taken on day 0 of AZD1222 vaccination. V usage is TRBV6-2 or TRBV6-3 and J usage is TRBJ1-4; 8 bases map to TRBD1. The CDR3 DNA follows: TGTGCCAGCAGTTACTGGGACAGGAGTGAAAAACTGTTTTTT. It is translated as CASSYWDRSEKLFF.